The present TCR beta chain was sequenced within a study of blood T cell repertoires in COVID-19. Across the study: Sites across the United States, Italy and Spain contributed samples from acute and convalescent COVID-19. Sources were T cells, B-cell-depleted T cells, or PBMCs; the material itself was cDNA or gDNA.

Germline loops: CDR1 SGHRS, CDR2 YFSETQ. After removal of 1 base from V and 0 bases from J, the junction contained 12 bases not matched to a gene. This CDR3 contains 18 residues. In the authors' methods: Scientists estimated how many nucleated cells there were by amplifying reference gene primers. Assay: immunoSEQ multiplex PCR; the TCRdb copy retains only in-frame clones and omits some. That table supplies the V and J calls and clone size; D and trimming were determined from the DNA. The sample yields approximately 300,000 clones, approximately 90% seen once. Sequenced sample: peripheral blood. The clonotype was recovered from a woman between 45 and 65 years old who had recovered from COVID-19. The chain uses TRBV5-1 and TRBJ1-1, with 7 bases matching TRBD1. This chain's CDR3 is CASSLIGGGDLMNTEAFF. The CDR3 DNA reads TGCGCCAGCAGCTTGATAGGGGGCGGCGATCTTATGAACACTGAAGCTTTCTTT.